Listed below are T cell receptor beta chains from one sample, sequenced in a study of blood T cells in healthy people across ages. TCRdb reanalysed the 5' RACE reads using MiXCR and keeps one entry per CDR3 protein. This repertoire shows more than 600,000 distinct CDR3 sequences, 20% to 25% found once; its top ten account for 9% to 9.5%. The same specimen was also included in a second study, on T cells of mothers and their children.

Source material: blood. The receptor set was obtained from a boy aged 5-17 years in good health. Both conserved end residues are part of each CDR3. Fields, in order: V gene, D gene, J gene, clone size, CDR3 DNA, CDR3 protein. The D gene is left open where the match is weak. Clone sizes are given selectively: once, few, many, or a class where the clone is expanded.

>TRBV2|TRBD1|TRBJ2-7|.
TGTGCCAGCAGTGGGGGACAGGGAAGGGAATCCTACGAGCAGTACTTC
CASSGGQGRESYEQYF
>TRBV28|.|TRBJ2-4|.
TGTGCCAGCAGTTTCGACACAGGGAAAAACATTCAGTGCTTC
CASSFDTGKNIQCF
>TRBV5-1|.|TRBJ1-5|few
TGCGCCAGCAGCTCGGACGGAAGCAATCAGCCCCAGCATTTT
CASSSDGSNQPQHF
>TRBV5-1|.|TRBJ1-1|.
TGCGCCAGCAGCTTGGCCTTACAGGGCGGGACTGAAGCTTTCTTT
CASSLALQGGTEAFF
>TRBV5-1|TRBD1|TRBJ2-7|.
TGCGCCAGCAGCATCGACAGGGGGCGGTACGAGCAGTACTTC
CASSIDRGRYEQYF
>TRBV5-1|.|TRBJ2-7|few
TGCGCCAGCAGCTGGGAATACGCAACAAGCTCCTACGAGCAGTACTTC
CASSWEYATSSYEQYF
>TRBV19|.|TRBJ2-7|.
TGTGCCAGTAGTGCGGCAAGCTCCTACGAGCAGTACTTC
CASSAASSYEQYF
>TRBV5-1|TRBD1|TRBJ2-7|.
TGCGCCAGCAGCTCACTACAGGGGCGCCCCTACGAGCAGTACTTC
CASSSLQGRPYEQYF
>TRBV4-1|TRBD1|TRBJ1-4|few
TGCGCCAGCAGCCCGAAGGGGACAGGCGATGAAAAACTGTTTTTT
CASSPKGTGDEKLFF
>TRBV28|TRBD1|TRBJ1-4|few
TGTGCCAGCAGTTTATCGGGGACAGGGCGGGAAAAACTGTTTTTT
CASSLSGTGREKLFF
>TRBV11-2|TRBD2|TRBJ2-3|.
TGTGCCAGCAGCTTAGCGGGGGGGGCGGTAGATACGCAGTATTTT
CASSLAGGAVDTQYF
>TRBV6-5|TRBD2|TRBJ2-5|.
TGTGCCAGCAGTTACGATGGCGGGGGGAGATGGACCCAGTACTTC
CASSYDGGGRWTQYF
>TRBV7-6|.|TRBJ1-1|few
TGTGCCAGCACGGCGGGATCCACATATCCCACTGAAGCTTTCTTT
CASTAGSTYPTEAFF
>TRBV28|TRBD2|TRBJ2-1|few
TGTGCCAGCAGCCTGGGGGCGGGAGGGCACAATGAGCAGTTCTTC
CASSLGAGGHNEQFF
>TRBV7-8|TRBD1|TRBJ2-7|few
TGTGCCAGCAGCCCCAGACAGGGGATGGGATCCGAGCAGTACTTC
CASSPRQGMGSEQYF
>TRBV12-3/TRBV12-4|TRBD2|TRBJ2-1|few
TGTGCCAGCAGCTTAAACCTGGGACTAGCGGAGCAGTTCTTC
CASSLNLGLAEQFF
>TRBV6-5|TRBD2|TRBJ2-1|.
TGTGCCAGCAGTTACAGTCCAGCGGGGGGGAATGAGCAGTTCTTC
CASSYSPAGGNEQFF
>TRBV9|.|TRBJ1-4|.
TGTGCCAGCAGCGAGGAGGGCACATCTAATGAAAAACTGTTTTTT
CASSEEGTSNEKLFF
>TRBV29-1|.|TRBJ2-7|once
TGCAGCGTTACTTTGGAGGGGAAGTCCTACGAGCAGTACTTC
CSVTLEGKSYEQYF
>TRBV20-1|.|TRBJ1-2|few
TGCAGTGCTTCTAACAGGCCCGGAGGGGGCTACACCTTC
CSASNRPGGGYTF
>TRBV2|.|TRBJ2-6|.
TGTGCCACGAGGGACGGTAGATCCTCTGGGGCCAACGTCCTGACTTTC
CATRDGRSSGANVLTF
>TRBV28|.|TRBJ2-1|.
TGTGCCAGCCCCGCGGGTGGCAGGGTAGGACGGACCCCCTACAATGAGCAGTTCTTC
CASPAGGRVGRTPYNEQFF
>TRBV7-8|.|TRBJ2-1|.
TGTGCCAGCAGCTTGGGGCAGTGGATAGGGAATGAGCAGTTCTTC
CASSLGQWIGNEQFF
>TRBV12-3/TRBV12-4|TRBD1|TRBJ2-3|.
TGTGCCAGCGGACAGGGGGCAAGCGTAGATACGCAGTATTTT
CASGQGASVDTQYF
>TRBV3-1|TRBD2|TRBJ2-3|.
TGTGCCAGCAGCCCCGGGACTAGCGGATTCACAGATACGCAGTATTTT
CASSPGTSGFTDTQYF
>TRBV3-1|.|TRBJ2-4|few
TGTGCCAGCAGGTTACAGGGAGCCAAAAACATTCAGTACTTC
CASRLQGAKNIQYF
>TRBV7-2|.|TRBJ2-7|once
TGTGCCAGCCGCCATTCGGGGGAGCACGAGCAGTACTTC
CASRHSGEHEQYF
>TRBV29-1|.|TRBJ2-7|few
TGCAGCGTTGCCCCCATTGCGGAGTTCACGTACGAGCAGTACTTC
CSVAPIAEFTYEQYF
>TRBV11-2|TRBD2|TRBJ2-3|.
TGTGCCAGCAGCCCGACCGGGACTAGTGGCACAGATACGCAGTATTTT
CASSPTGTSGTDTQYF
>TRBV10-3|.|TRBJ2-5|few
TGTGCCATCAGTGTTGGGGCCGAAGAGACCCAGTACTTC
CAISVGAEETQYF
>TRBV20-1|TRBD1|TRBJ2-7|.
TGCAGTGCTAGCCCAAGACAGGGGGTTTACGACTACGAGCAGTACTTC
CSASPRQGVYDYEQYF
>TRBV4-1|TRBD2|TRBJ2-7|few
TGCGCCAGCAGCCAAGGGACTAGCACCCTAATTCCCGAGCAGTACTTC
CASSQGTSTLIPEQYF